One and the same sample provided the 14 T cell receptor beta chains below, sequenced in a study of Ad26.COV2.S vaccination and SARS-CoV-2 variants. Treatment described: roughly 18 received Ad26.COV2.S at low or high dose, single or two shots; a few received placebo; per-sample allocation not given. It was on day 63 after the first vaccine or placebo injection that samples were taken. Profiled with immunoSEQ multiplex PCR; TCRdb holds only in-frame clones, not every one. The table includes hundreds of thousands of clones, 75% to 90% detected once. The sequencing here drew on peripheral blood, taken in a trial of Ad26.COV2.S vaccine versus placebo. These receptors were taken from a person between 18 and 65 years old who received the Ad26.COV2.S COVID-19 vaccine or a placebo.

The chain has TRBV5-6 and TRBJ1-1; D unclear. The CDR3 covers 12 residues. Germline lookup yields CDR1 SGHDT and CDR2 YYEEEE. The V end lost 4 bases, the J end lost 7 bases, and 11 bases lay between the germline ends. The CDR3 region is CASSLYTGEAFF. Written as DNA, the CDR3 is TGTGCCAGCAGCCTTTACACGGGTGAAGCTTTCTTT.

The chain uses TRBV5-1 and TRBJ2-7; the D gene could be TRBD1 or TRBD2 (5 bases each). This CDR3 region has 14 residues. Trimming cost V 0 bases and J 0 bases, with 7 bases left between them. The germline CDR1 and CDR2 sequences are SGHRS and YFSETQ. CDR3 amino acids: CASSLVGDSYEQYF. DNA for the CDR3: TGCGCCAGCAGCTTGGTGGGGGACTCCTACGAGCAGTACTTC.

The chain has TRBV5-6 and TRBJ2-1; D possibly corresponds to TRBD2 (5 bases). Trimming took off 4 bases at V and 4 bases at J, with 15 bases between the two ends. The germline gives CDR1 SGHDT, CDR2 YYEEEE. The CDR3 spans 15 residues. The CDR3 loop is CASSHRGGSYNEQFF. The CDR3 coding sequence is TGTGCCAGCAGCCACCGCGGAGGATCATACAATGAGCAGTTCTTC. The full variable domain, its missing parts supplied by reference TRBV5-6 and TRBJ2-1, is DAGVTQSPTHLIKTRGQQVTLRCSPKSGHDTVSWYQQALGQGPQFIFQYYEEEERQRGNFPDRFSGHQFPNYSSELNVNALLLGDSALYLCASSHRGGSYNEQFFGPGTRLTVL.

V gene TRBV2 combines with J gene TRBJ2-3; D perhaps matches TRBD2 (5 bases). Looked up from germline, CDR1 is SNHLY and CDR2 is FYNNEI. This CDR3 has 15 residues. V gave up 4 bases and J gave up 0 bases, with 11 bases separating them. The CDR3 loop is CASSASPRSTDTQYF. CDR3 bases: TGTGCCAGCAGTGCTAGCCCCCGGAGCACAGATACGCAGTATTTT.

The chain joins TRBV24-1 to TRBJ1-5, with 8 bases lining up with TRBD1. From germline, CDR1 is KGHDR and CDR2 SFDVKD. The CDR3 consists of 13 residues. Germline trimming cut 4 bases from V and 7 bases from J; bases unmatched to any gene: 2. The CDR3 nucleotides read TGTGCCACCAGTGAACAGGGGGACCAGCCCCAGCATTTT. This translates into CATSEQGDQPQHF.

J is TRBJ1-4 and V is TRBV4-2; D remains unclear. The V gene lost 3 bases and the J gene lost 5 bases, with 4 bases spanning the gap. The CDR3 runs to 12 residues. The germline V gene has CDR1 LGHNA and CDR2 YNFKEQ. The CDR3 sequence: CASSQMNEKLFF. As DNA, the CDR3 is TGTGCCAGCAGCCAGATGAATGAAAAACTGTTTTTT.

The chain employs TRBV5-1 and TRBJ1-4, with TRBD1 identical over 7 bases. CDR3 length: 14 residues. V was clipped by 4 bases and J by 5 bases; unmatched bases: 5. From germline, CDR1 is SGHRS and CDR2 YFSETQ. CDR3 nucleotides: TGCGCCAGCAGCAGGGACAGAACGAATGAAAAACTGTTTTTT. The encoded protein is CASSRDRTNEKLFF.

This chain uses TRBV3-1 (or the pseudogene TRBV3-2) with TRBJ1-4, with D perhaps TRBD1 (6 bases). CDR3 length: 20 residues. Germline lookup yields CDR1 LGHDT and CDR2 YNNKEL (reference sequence). Trimming pared 4 bases from V and 6 bases from J, leaving 30 bases between. The CDR3 loop is CASSLRPGDTGLPSDEKLFF. The CDR3 DNA follows: TGTGCCAGCAGCCTCCGTCCAGGGGACACAGGGCTACCGTCGGATGAAAAACTGTTTTTT.

This chain joins TRBV11-2 and TRBJ1-1; 9 bases are shared with TRBD1. Per the germline V gene, CDR1 is SGHAT and CDR2 is FQNNGV. The CDR3 sequence is 13 residues long. V was clipped by 9 bases and J by 1 base; unmatched bases: 3. CDR3 residues: CASGTGRNTEAFF. In DNA form, the CDR3 reads TGTGCCAGTGGGACAGGGCGGAACACTGAAGCTTTCTTT.

CDR3 sequence: CASSPPAEYEQYF. As DNA, the CDR3 is TGTGCCAGCAGTCCACCGGCAGAGTACGAGCAGTACTTC. The V and J genes are TRBV28 and TRBJ2-7; D is unresolved. The CDR3 sequence is 13 residues long. The V gene's germline CDR1 is MDHEN and CDR2 SYDVKM. The germline V and J ends were trimmed by 5 bases and 4 bases, with 12 bases remaining between them.

Here the CDR3 DNA reads TGTGCCAGCAGCCCGAGGCGAGGGGGACGGGTAGCTTTCTTT. Translated, it gives CASSPRRGGRVAFF. The genes are TRBV28 and TRBJ1-1; tentative D call: TRBD1 (6 bases). The CDR3 covers 14 residues. Germline V CDR1 and CDR2: MDHEN, SYDVKM. V was pared by 6 bases and J by 10 bases, with 21 bases between.

The V gene is TRBV14, the J gene TRBJ2-5; the D gene is possibly TRBD1 (6 bases). The CDR3 is made up of 16 amino acids. Trimming shortened V by 4 bases and J by 1 base, and 16 bases separated the two germline ends. Germline V lookup: CDR1 SGHDN, CDR2 FVKESK. Written as DNA, the CDR3 is TGTGCCAGCAGCCCTACGGGACACTCCTTCCAAGAGACCCAGTACTTC. Amino acid sequence: CASSPTGHSFQETQYF.

The genes are TRBV27 and TRBJ2-3; TRBD2 is a possible D gene (6 bases). Per the germline V gene, CDR1 is MNHEY and CDR2 is SMNVEV (reference sequence). This CDR3 has 15 amino acids. Between the trimmed V and J ends, which lost 4 bases and 1 base, there was a span of 12 bases. CDR3 amino acids: CASSSGVIGTDTQYF. As DNA, the CDR3 is TGTGCCAGCAGTTCGGGGGTTATAGGCACAGATACGCAGTATTTT.

Points on this clone: This may be a read error: a much more frequent sequence differs by one nucleotide. V usage is TRBV5-5 and J usage is TRBJ2-5; the D gene is possibly TRBD1 (5 bases). CDR3 length: 12 residues. Between the trimmed V and J ends, which lost 2 bases and 3 bases, there was a span of 5 bases. Germline loops: CDR1 SGHKS, CDR2 YYEKEE (reference sequence). This chain's CDR3 is CASSLGEETQYF. The CDR3 coding sequence is TGTGCCAGCAGCTTAGGGGAAGAGACCCAGTACTTC.